This T cell receptor beta chain was observed in a study of tumor-infiltrating lymphocytes in primary liver carcinoma. Turning to the study itself: These patients were men and women whose ages were 30 to 69 years.

The roughly 17-32 mg bulk tissue piece was not sorted before simultaneous RNA and DNA extraction. To note about this clonotype: The junction does not match germline at one end; this may be a read error.

This CDR3 comprises 15 residues. Per germline, CDR1 SNHLY and CDR2 FYNNEI. The template, 450 to 650 ng total RNA, yielded TCR beta cDNA made with a constant-region primer. Construction of TCR beta libraries relied on three successive nested multiplex PCR rounds employing slightly modified ARM-PCR. Use of TRBV1-TRBV30 forward primers with a C-beta reverse primer characterized the first two PCR rounds, which lasted around 10 cycles each. MiXCR was run by TCRdb on the multiplex PCR reads, yielding one entry per CDR3 protein. The sample carries 24,000 or so distinct CDR3 sequences, 70% to 80% recorded once.

Source material: liver tumor tissue from sampling region 5. Regarding subset: tumor region T5, tumor centre. This receptor was identified in a woman in her 30s with primary liver carcinoma and hepatitis B virus infection. This chain connects TRBV2 to TRBJ2-1; TRBD2 aligns across 12 bases. CDR3: CGSGPETSGRVKQFF. In DNA form, the CDR3 reads TGTGGCAGCGGCCCGGAGACTAGCGGGAGAGTTAAGCAGTTCTTC.